A selection of T cell receptor beta chains follows, all from one sample in a study of T cell responses to AZD1222 COVID-19 vaccine. Method: immunoSEQ multiplex PCR; TCRdb's copy keeps in-frame clones and lacks some. The sample holds under 150,000 clones; 92% are singletons and the top ten take around 1.1%. The starting material was peripheral blood, obtained 28 days after the second AZD1222 dose. The receptors shown here come from an adult who received the AZD1222 COVID-19 vaccine. Each CDR3 is given without its conserved first and last residue. Each record gives: CDR3 length, V gene, J gene, CDR3 protein.

13	TRBV13	TRBJ2-5	ASSLGRGFGETQY
10	TRBV13	TRBJ2-7	ASSSSDRVEY
16	TRBV11-3	TRBJ2-5	ASSLGARSQLNGETQY
14	TRBV4-2	TRBJ1-1	ASSRGQGTMNTEAF
9	TRBV28	TRBJ2-5	ASSQEAGYY
14	TRBV7-3	TRBJ1-1	ASSRDRGGQGTEAF
13	TRBV5-5	TRBJ2-3	ASHWGGVGTDTQY
10	TRBV5-1	TRBJ2-7	ARPTGNYEQY
12	TRBV20-1	TRBJ2-1	SASRLSGYNEQF
15	TRBV9	TRBJ2-2	ASSGSPGQGGTGELF
17	TRBV3-1/TRBV3-2	TRBJ2-1	ASSQDSPPRQGDRNEQF
12	TRBV24-1	TRBJ2-1	ATSDTTEAYEQF
12	TRBV19	TRBJ2-5	ASSRGTKEETQY
10	TRBV28	TRBJ1-2	ASSLGFRVYT
15	TRBV30	TRBJ1-5	AWSVEGGIRGRQPQH
8	TRBV29-1	TRBJ1-1	SVRDLEAF
12	TRBV5-1	TRBJ2-1	ASSPGLAGNEQF
11	TRBV12-3/TRBV12-4	TRBJ1-3	ASTTGGGNTIY
13	TRBV5-1	TRBJ1-1	ASSFGRGYNDEAF
13	TRBV28	TRBJ2-3	ASSFGTGVTDTQY
15	TRBV27	TRBJ1-1	ASSLSTFLGTNTEAF
11	TRBV19	TRBJ1-2	ASSLDRNYGYT
12	TRBV7-9	TRBJ1-4	ATRMGSSNEKLF
12	TRBV10-2	TRBJ2-1	ASRGTGPYNEQF
13	TRBV7-3	TRBJ1-2	ASSSVPGQYHGYT
13	TRBV16	TRBJ2-7	ASSHPGQPAYEQY
13	TRBV19	TRBJ1-2	ASSPGTGTNYGYT
13	TRBV5-6	TRBJ2-3	ASSFTSGRTDTQY
13	TRBV6-5	TRBJ2-1	ASRPGLSSYNEQF
11	TRBV9	TRBJ2-4	ASSVDAKNIQY
13	TRBV4-2	TRBJ1-4	ASSHETGDNEKLF
11	TRBV5-1	TRBJ1-4	ASRRAGSEKLF
11	TRBV7-2	TRBJ1-1	ASSNRMNTEAF
12	TRBV19	TRBJ1-1	ASRPLGGSSEAF
13	TRBV10-3	TRBJ2-1	AISEGLAGGRGQF
11	TRBV15	TRBJ2-7	ATSKDASYEQY
11	TRBV11-3	TRBJ2-1	ASSPDYSNEQF